The present T cell receptor (beta chain) was sequenced within a study of graft-versus-host responses after intestinal transplantation. Clones were read by immunoSEQ multiplex PCR, and TCRdb kept only the in-frame ones, dropping some. The sample has 90,000 to 120,000 clones; roughly 87% are singletons. V gave up 4 bases and J gave up 9 bases, with 28 bases separating them. Looked up from germline, CDR1 is SGHNT and CDR2 is YYREEE (reference sequence). This CDR3 is built from 18 residues. With respect to this clone: Its specificity is unknown.

The V call is TRBV5-4, the J call TRBJ1-4; possibly TRBD1 for D (5 bases). The specimen was unstimulated CD4+ T cells sorted from spleen or lymph node cells, collected before intestinal transplant. The receptor was isolated from a human donor who received an intestinal transplant. The CDR3 region is CASSQSTGILTAGKKLFF. As DNA, the CDR3 is TGTGCCAGCAGCCAATCAACAGGTATACTCACGGCAGGGAAAAAACTGTTTTTT.